These T cell receptor beta chains were read from a single sample in a study of prognosis after radiotherapy for stage I lung cancer. TCRdb processed the multiplex PCR reads anew with MiXCR; each CDR3 protein has one entry. Of tens of thousands of distinct CDR3 sequences in the sample, approximately 44% are singletons; the top ten hold less than 35%. Sequenced here: PBMCs, sampled before or after stereotactic body radiation therapy (not recorded which). All receptors come from a donor over 45 with non-small cell lung cancer. The conserved cysteine and the conserved F or W are not part of the CDR3 here. Clone size is not always given. Where it is, it says once, few, many or a class for expanded clones.

TRBV5-1,TRBJ1-6,many,ASSWQGREDSPLH
TRBV9,TRBJ2-1,many,ASSDTGTSGSYEQF
TRBV2,TRBJ1-2,many,ASIPGQGWGGYT
TRBV5-4,TRBJ1-4,many,ASSLTGNEKLF
TRBV6-1,TRBJ2-3,many,ASSESIQGIDTQY
TRBV11-1,TRBJ1-1,-,ASSLTQGSDTEAF
TRBV7-2,TRBJ2-7,once,ASSPRDTYYEQY
TRBV12-3/TRBV12-4,TRBJ2-6,many,ASSTASGANVLT
TRBV9,TRBJ1-1,few,ASSGSNTEAF
TRBV11-2,TRBJ2-1,many,ASSLDGDREYNEQF
TRBV3-1,TRBJ1-6,-,ASSQGQGRGSPLH
TRBV19,TRBJ2-1,-,ASSRTLAGSCNEQF
TRBV6-2/TRBV6-3,TRBJ2-5,-,ASESGWWQDTQY
TRBV10-3,TRBJ2-7,many,AISDPGTGDYEQY
TRBV2,TRBJ1-6,many,ASNTGGSYNSPLH
TRBV6-1,TRBJ1-1,many,ASRVRGGSRNTEAF
TRBV12-3/TRBV12-4,TRBJ1-1,many,ASSFQGVNTEAF
TRBV30,TRBJ1-1,medium-sized,AWGPRGGGSNTEAF
TRBV6-2/TRBV6-3,TRBJ2-5,many,ASSGTDGGGVTQY
TRBV24-1,TRBJ2-2,-,TTSDNLAGEGTGELF
TRBV24-1,TRBJ2-2,-,ATSVRGDWNTGELF
TRBV11-2,TRBJ2-3,many,ASSLASGGGMNTQY
TRBV29-1,TRBJ2-5,-,SVLARETQY
TRBV20-1,TRBJ1-5,many,SAAGGDNQPQH
TRBV4-2,TRBJ2-1,many,ASSQYHSGGAWYEQF
TRBV5-8,TRBJ2-3,-,ASSLMGLSGVFTDTQY
TRBV7-3,TRBJ2-3,-,ASSLAGSPDTQY
TRBV7-3,TRBJ2-1,-,ASSLQAAYNEQF
TRBV18,TRBJ2-3,many,ASSPGETQY
TRBV12-3/TRBV12-4,TRBJ1-1,-,ASSLVVGGGVKNTEAF
TRBV4-2,TRBJ1-5,-,ASSSIPGQGANQPQH
TRBV12-3/TRBV12-4,TRBJ1-4,many,ASSLDRAANEKLF
TRBV11-2,TRBJ2-1,many,ASSLDGRVGYEQF
TRBV7-8,TRBJ2-3,-,ASSSLPDTQY
TRBV19,TRBJ1-1,-,ASSRGLGYWNTEAF
TRBV6-2/TRBV6-3,TRBJ2-7,-,ASSWCLAAFYEQY
TRBV29-1,TRBJ1-2,many,SVDYVGYYGYT
TRBV11-2,TRBJ2-7,-,ASSLRSGRAYEQY
TRBV12-5,TRBJ1-1,many,ARKPGHQNGVAF
TRBV20-1,TRBJ2-7,-,SAGGPAGSEQY
TRBV19,TRBJ2-3,-,ASSRVTGTGGAADTQY
TRBV28,TRBJ1-1,-,ASITIRWPAF
TRBV3-1,TRBJ1-2,many,ASSQDWFSPYGYT
TRBV6-1,TRBJ2-1,once,SSSRDRGRDEQF